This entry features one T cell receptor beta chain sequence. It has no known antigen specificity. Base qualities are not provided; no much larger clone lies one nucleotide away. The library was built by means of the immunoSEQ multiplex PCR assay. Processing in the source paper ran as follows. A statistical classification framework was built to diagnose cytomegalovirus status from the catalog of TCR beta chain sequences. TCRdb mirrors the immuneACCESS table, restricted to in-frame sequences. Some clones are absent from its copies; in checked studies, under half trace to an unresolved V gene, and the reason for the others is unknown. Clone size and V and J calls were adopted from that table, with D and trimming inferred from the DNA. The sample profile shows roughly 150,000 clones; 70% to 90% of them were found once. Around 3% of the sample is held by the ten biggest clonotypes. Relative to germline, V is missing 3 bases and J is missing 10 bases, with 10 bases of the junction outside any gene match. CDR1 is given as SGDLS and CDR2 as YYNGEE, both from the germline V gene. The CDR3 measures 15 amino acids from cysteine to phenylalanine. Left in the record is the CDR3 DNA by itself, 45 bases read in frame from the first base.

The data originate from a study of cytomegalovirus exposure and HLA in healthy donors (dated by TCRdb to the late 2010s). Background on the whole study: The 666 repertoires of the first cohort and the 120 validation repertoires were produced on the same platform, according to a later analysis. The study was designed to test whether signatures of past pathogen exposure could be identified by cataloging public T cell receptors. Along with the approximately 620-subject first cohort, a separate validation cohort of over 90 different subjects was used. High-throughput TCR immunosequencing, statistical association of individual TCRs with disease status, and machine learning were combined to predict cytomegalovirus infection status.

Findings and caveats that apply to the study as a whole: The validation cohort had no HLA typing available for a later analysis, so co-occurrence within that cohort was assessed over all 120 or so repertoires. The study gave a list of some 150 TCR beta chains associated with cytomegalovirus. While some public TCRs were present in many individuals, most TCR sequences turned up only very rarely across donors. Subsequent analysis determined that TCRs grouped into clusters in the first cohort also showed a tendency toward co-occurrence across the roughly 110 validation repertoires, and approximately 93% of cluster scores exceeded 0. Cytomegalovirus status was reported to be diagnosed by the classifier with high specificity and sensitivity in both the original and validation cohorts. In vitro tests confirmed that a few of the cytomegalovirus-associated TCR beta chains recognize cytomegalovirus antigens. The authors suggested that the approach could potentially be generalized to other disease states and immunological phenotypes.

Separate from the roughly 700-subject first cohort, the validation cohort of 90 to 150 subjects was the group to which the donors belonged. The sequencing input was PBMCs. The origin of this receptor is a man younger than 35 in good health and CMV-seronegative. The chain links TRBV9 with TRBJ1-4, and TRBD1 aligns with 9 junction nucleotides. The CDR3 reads CASSALQGAKRKLFF. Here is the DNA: TGTGCCAGCAGCGCACTACAGGGGGCGAAGCGAAAACTGTTTTTT.